The following is a TCR beta chain sequence with its context. In the authors' workflow: Amplification with reference gene primers provided the estimates of nucleated cell counts. Using immunoSEQ multiplex PCR, the repertoire was profiled, and TCRdb retains in-frame clones only, with some absent. D and trimming come from the DNA, and the V and J calls and clone size come from that table. The sample holds about 200,000 clones; 70% to 80% are singletons and the top ten take 5.5% to 7%. This sample stems from a study of blood T cell repertoires in COVID-19. Whole-study context: Acute-phase and convalescent COVID-19 samples originated in the United States, Italy and Spain. PBMCs, B-cell-depleted T cells, or T cells provided the cDNA or gDNA that made up the material.

V was pared by 5 bases and J by 6 bases, with 10 bases of the junction left unmatched. This CDR3 comprises 15 residues. Per the germline V gene, CDR1 is KGHSH and CDR2 is LQKENI. The clonotype comes from a middle-aged woman with COVID-19, enrolled during active disease. What was sequenced was peripheral blood. This chain links TRBV18 with TRBJ2-5, with TRBD2 identical over 9 bases. CDR3 nucleotides: TGTGCCAGCTCATCAACGCTAGCGGGGCAACAGACCCAGTACTTC. This encodes CASSSTLAGQQTQYF.